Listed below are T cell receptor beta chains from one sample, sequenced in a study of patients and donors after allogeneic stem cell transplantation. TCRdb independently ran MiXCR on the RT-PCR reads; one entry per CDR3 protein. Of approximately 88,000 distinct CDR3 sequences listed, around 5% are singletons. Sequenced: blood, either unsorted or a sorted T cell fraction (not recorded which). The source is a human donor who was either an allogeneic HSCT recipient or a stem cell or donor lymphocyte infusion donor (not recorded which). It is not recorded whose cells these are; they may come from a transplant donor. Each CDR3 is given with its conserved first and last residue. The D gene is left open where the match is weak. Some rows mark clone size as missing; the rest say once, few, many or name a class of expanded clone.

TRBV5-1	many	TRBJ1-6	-	TGCGCCAGCAGTCGCGGACGAGATAATTCACCCCTCCACTTT	CASSRGRDNSPLHF
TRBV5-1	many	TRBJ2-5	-	TGCGCCAGCAGCTTGGGGGCGGTGGAGACCCAGTACTTC	CASSLGAVETQYF
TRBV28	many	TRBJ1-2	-	TGTGCCAGCAGTTCCCCGGTGTATGGGTCCTATGGCTACACCTTC	CASSSPVYGSYGYTF
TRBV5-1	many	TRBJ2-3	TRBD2	TGCGCCAGCAGCTTGGTTTCGGGGGGGGGCACAGATACGCAGTATTTT	CASSLVSGGGTDTQYF
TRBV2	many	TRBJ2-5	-	TGTGCCAGCAGGCGGGTTCCGGGGGAGACCCAGTACTTC	CASRRVPGETQYF
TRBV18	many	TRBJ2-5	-	TGTGCCAGCTCGCAGAACGGACCACCTTTGGAGACCCAGTACTTC	CASSQNGPPLETQYF
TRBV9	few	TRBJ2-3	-	TGTGCCAGCAGCGTAGACCCCAGTGGAGGCAATACGCAGTATTTT	CASSVDPSGGNTQYF
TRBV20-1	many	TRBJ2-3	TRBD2	TGCAGTGCTAGAGAAGTTAGCGGGACTACAGATACGCAGTATTTT	CSAREVSGTTDTQYF
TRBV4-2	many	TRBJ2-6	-	TGTGCCAGCAGCCAAGATGAACGGGCTGGGGCCAACGTCCTGACTTTC	CASSQDERAGANVLTF
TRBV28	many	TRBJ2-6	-	TGTGCCAGCAGTGGGATGGGAAGGACGGCCAGCTCTGGGGCCAACGTCCTGACTTTC	CASSGMGRTASSGANVLTF
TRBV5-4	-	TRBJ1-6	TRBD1	TGTGCCAGCAGCTTGGTGGGGGCAGGGGGAGGTTCACCCCTCCACTTT	CASSLVGAGGGSPLHF
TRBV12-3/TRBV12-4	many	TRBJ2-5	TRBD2	TGTGCCAGCAGTCCGGGACTAGCGTATGAGACCCAGTACTTC	CASSPGLAYETQYF
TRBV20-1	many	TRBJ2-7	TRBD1	TGCAGTGCTAGAGCAGGGACAGGGCTCGACGAGCAGTACTTC	CSARAGTGLDEQYF
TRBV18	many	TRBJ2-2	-	TGTGCCAGCTCACCACAGAAGAACACCGGGGAGCTGTTTTTT	CASSPQKNTGELFF
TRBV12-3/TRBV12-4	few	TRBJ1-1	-	TGTGCCAGCAGTTCCACGTATTCGGGAGCGATAAGGAACACTGAAGCTTTCTTT	CASSSTYSGAIRNTEAFF
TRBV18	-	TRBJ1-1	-	TGTGCCAGCTCACCTCCAGGGCGCACTGAAGCTTTCTTT	CASSPPGRTEAFF
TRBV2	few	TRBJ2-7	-	TGTGCCACCGCGAGGGGGGATATTGGGGACGAGCAGTACTTC	CATARGDIGDEQYF
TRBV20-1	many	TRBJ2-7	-	TGCAGTCCTAGAAACGGCTACGAGCAGTACTTC	CSPRNGYEQYF
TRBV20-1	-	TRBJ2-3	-	TGCAGTGCGGACTCCTCTAGCACAGATACGCAGTATTTT	CSADSSSTDTQYF
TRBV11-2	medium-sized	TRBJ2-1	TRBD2	TGTGCCAGCAGCTACACTAGCGGGACTTACAATGAGCAGTTCTTC	CASSYTSGTYNEQFF
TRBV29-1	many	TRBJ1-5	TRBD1	TGCAGCGTTCAGACAGGGAATCAGCCCCAGCATTTT	CSVQTGNQPQHF
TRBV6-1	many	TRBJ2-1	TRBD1	TGTGCCAGCAGTGAAGCAGGGACAGGGATCTACAATGAGCAGTTCTTC	CASSEAGTGIYNEQFF
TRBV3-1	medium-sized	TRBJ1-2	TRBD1	TGTGCCAGCAGCCAAGAGGCCCTACAGGGGGCAAAGGGCTACACCTTC	CASSQEALQGAKGYTF
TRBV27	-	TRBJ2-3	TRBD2	TGTGCCAGCAGTTTCGGGACTAGAGGCACAGATACGCAGTATTTT	CASSFGTRGTDTQYF
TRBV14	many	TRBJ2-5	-	TGTGCCAGCAGCCGCACAGAGGCGGAGACCCAGTACTTC	CASSRTEAETQYF
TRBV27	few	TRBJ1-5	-	TGTGCCAGCAGTTTATCCCCACAAACCAATCAGCCCCAGCATTTT	CASSLSPQTNQPQHF
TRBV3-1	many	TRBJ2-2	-	TGTGCCAGCAGCCAAGGTTCGGGACTCCTTGCCACCGGGGAGCTGTTTTTT	CASSQGSGLLATGELFF
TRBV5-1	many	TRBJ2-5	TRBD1	TGCGCCAGCAGCGGAACAGGGGAAGAGACCCAGTACTTC	CASSGTGEETQYF
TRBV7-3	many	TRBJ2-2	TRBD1	TGTGCCAGCAGCCCGTATTATAGGGGGCGCGGGAACACCGGGGAGCTGTTTTTT	CASSPYYRGRGNTGELFF
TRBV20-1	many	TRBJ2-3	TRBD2	TGCAGTGCTAGAGATGCGGGAGGGCCCCAAGATACGCAGTATTTT	CSARDAGGPQDTQYF
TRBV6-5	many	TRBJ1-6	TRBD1	TGTGCCAGCAGTTACTCAAGGGGGCGGCCCCTCCACTTT	CASSYSRGRPLHF
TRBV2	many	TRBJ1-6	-	TGTGCCAGCGCTCCAATACCAACCCGGAGTTCACCCCTCCACTTT	CASAPIPTRSSPLHF
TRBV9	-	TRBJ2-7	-	TGTGCCAGCAGCACGGCGGGGGCTCTCTCCTACGAGCAGTACTTC	CASSTAGALSYEQYF
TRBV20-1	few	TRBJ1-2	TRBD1	TGCAGTGCTACCCCGGGACAGGGGACCTTTAACTATGGCTACACCTTC	CSATPGQGTFNYGYTF
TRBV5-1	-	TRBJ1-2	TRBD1	TGCGCCAGCAGCTTGGATCCAGGGGGCGCAGGAGGCTACACCTTC	CASSLDPGGAGGYTF
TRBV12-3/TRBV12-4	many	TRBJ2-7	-	TGTGCCAGCAGTTTTAGGGGCATCCACGAGCAGTACTTC	CASSFRGIHEQYF
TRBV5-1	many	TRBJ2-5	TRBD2	TGCGCCAGCAGCTTGGGCGGGAGTCCGGAGACCCAGTACTTC	CASSLGGSPETQYF
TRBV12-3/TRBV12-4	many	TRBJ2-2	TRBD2	TGTGCCAGCAGTTACCGCGCGGGGGGGCCTTCCGGGGAGCTGTTTTTT	CASSYRAGGPSGELFF
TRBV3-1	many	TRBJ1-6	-	TGTGCCAGCAGCATTAAGAAGGACAGCTCCTATAATTCACCCCTCCACTTT	CASSIKKDSSYNSPLHF
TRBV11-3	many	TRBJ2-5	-	TGTGCCAGCAGCTTTATGCAGGGGGGCTCAGAGACCCAGTACTTC	CASSFMQGGSETQYF
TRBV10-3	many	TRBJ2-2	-	TGTGCCATCAGTGAGTCGAGAGCGAACACCGGGGAGCTGTTTTTT	CAISESRANTGELFF
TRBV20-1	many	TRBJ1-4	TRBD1	TGCAGTGTCCGGGGACAGCAGAATGAAAAACTGTTTTTT	CSVRGQQNEKLFF
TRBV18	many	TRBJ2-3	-	TGTGCCAGCTCACGCGAGCAGGCAGATACGCAGTATTTT	CASSREQADTQYF
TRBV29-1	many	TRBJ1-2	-	TGCAGCGTTGGGGGCAGTGAAGGCTACACCTTC	CSVGGSEGYTF
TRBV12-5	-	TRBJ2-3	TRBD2	TGTGCTAGTGGTTTGGTAGGGGCTAGCGGGAGGGCCCCAGATACGCAGTATTTT	CASGLVGASGRAPDTQYF
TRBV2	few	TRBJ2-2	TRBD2	TGTGCCAGCGGGGTAGCGGGAGCGGTCGGGGAGCTGTTTTTT	CASGVAGAVGELFF
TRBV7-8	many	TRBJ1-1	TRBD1	TGTGCCAGCAGCTTAGGAGCCGGGACAGTGAACACTGAAGCTTTCTTT	CASSLGAGTVNTEAFF
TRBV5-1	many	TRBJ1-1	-	TGCGCCAGCAGCTCGACAGGAAATGGGAACACTGAAGCTTTCTTT	CASSSTGNGNTEAFF
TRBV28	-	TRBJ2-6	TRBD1	TGTGCCAGCACTAATTCCCGCAGGGGGCAGAGATCTGGGGCCAACGTCCTGACTTTC	CASTNSRRGQRSGANVLTF
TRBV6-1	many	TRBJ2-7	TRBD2	TGTGCCAGCAGTGAAGCGCGACAGCGGGGGGGCTCTAGATCCCCCTACGAGCAGTACTTC	CASSEARQRGGSRSPYEQYF
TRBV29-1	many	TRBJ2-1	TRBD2	TGCAGCGTTGCGGGACTAGCGGGAGGAAATGAGCAGTTCTTC	CSVAGLAGGNEQFF
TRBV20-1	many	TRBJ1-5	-	TGCAGTGCTAGAGCCACGACACGGGGCAATCAGCCCCAGCATTTT	CSARATTRGNQPQHF
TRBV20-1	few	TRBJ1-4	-	TGCAGTGCTAGAGATCTTGAGGGGTGGAGGGAAAAACTGTTTTTT	CSARDLEGWREKLFF
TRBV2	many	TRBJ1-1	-	TGTGCCAGCAATGGTGGACCTTTCATTAACACTGAAGCTTTCTTT	CASNGGPFINTEAFF
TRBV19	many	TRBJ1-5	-	TGTGCCAGTAGTAGCTCAGGTTGGGGGCCCCAGCATTTT	CASSSSGWGPQHF
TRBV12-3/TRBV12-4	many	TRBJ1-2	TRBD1	TGTGCCAGCAGCCTACCGGGACAGGGGGCGAGAGGCTACACCTTC	CASSLPGQGARGYTF
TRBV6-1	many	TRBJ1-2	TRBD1	TGTGCCAGCACTGGACCGCGCCAGGGGGACTATGGCTACACCTTC	CASTGPRQGDYGYTF
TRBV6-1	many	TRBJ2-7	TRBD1	TGTGCCAGCAGCCCTCTCGGGACAGAAGGTTCCTACGAGCAGTACTTC	CASSPLGTEGSYEQYF